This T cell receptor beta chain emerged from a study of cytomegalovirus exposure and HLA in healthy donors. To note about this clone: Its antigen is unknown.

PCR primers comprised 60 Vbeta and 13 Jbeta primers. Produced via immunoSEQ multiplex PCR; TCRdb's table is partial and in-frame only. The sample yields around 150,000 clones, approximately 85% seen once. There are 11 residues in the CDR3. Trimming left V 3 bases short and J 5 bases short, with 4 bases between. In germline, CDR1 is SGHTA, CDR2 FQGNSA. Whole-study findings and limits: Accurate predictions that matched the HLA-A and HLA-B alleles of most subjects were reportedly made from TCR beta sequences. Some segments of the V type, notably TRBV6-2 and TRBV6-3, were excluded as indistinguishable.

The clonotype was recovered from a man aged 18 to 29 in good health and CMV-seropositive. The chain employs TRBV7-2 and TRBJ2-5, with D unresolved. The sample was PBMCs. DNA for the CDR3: TGTGCCAGCAGCTTTAGTGAGACCCAGTACTTC. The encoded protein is CASSFSETQYF.